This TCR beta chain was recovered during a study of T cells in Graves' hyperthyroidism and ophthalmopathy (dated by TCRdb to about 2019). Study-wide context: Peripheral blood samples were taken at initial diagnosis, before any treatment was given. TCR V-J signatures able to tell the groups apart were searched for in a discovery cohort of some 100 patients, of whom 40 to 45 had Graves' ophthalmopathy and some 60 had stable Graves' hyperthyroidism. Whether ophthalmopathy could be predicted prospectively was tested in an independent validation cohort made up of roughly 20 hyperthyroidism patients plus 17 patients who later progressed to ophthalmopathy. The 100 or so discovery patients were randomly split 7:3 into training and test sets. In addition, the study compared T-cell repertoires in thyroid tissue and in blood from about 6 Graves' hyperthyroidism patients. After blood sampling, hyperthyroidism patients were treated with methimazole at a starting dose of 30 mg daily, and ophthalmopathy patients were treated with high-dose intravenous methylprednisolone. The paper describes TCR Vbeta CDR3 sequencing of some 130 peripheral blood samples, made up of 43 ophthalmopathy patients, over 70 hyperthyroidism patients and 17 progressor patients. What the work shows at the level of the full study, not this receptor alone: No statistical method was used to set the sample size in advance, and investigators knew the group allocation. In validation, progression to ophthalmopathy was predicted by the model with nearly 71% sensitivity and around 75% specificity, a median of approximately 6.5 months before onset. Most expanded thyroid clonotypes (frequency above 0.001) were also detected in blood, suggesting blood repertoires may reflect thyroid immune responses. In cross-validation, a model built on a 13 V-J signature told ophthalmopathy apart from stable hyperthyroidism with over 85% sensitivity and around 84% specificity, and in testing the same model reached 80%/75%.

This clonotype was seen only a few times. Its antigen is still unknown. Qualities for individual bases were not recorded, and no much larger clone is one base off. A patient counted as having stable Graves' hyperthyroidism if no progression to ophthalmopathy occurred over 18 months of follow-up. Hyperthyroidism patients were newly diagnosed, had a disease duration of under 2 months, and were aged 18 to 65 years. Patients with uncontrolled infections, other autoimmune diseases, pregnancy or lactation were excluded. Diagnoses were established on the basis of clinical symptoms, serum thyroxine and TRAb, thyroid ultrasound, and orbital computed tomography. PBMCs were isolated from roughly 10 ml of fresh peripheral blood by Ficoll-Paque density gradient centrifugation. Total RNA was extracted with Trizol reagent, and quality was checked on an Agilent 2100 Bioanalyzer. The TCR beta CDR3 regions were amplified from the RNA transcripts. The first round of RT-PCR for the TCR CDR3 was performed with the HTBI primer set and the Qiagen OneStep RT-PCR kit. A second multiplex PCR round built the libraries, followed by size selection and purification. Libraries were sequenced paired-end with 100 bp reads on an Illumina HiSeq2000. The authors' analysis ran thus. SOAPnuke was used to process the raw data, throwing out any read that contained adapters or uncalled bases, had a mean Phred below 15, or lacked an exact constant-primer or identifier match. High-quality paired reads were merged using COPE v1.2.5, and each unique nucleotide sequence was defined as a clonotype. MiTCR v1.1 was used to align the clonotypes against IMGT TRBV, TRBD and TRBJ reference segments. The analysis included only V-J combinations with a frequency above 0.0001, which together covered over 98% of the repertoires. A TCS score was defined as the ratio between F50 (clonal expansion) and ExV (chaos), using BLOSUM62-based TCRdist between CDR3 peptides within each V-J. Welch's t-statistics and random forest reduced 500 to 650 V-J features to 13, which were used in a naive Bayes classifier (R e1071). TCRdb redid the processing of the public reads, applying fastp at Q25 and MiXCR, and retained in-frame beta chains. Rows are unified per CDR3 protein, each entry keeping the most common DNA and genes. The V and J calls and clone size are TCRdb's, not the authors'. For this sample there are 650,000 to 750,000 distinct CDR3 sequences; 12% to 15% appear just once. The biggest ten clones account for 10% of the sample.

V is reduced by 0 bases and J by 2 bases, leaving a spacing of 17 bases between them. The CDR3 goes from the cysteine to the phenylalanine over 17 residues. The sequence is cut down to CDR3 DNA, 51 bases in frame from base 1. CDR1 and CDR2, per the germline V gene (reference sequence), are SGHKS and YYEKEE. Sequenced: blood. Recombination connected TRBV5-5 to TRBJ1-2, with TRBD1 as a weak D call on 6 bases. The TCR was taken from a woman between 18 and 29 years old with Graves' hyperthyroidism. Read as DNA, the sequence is TGTGCCAGCAGCTTGGCCATAGGGGGGGGCCCCAACTATGGCTACACCTTC. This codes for CASSLAIGGGPNYGYTF.